This T cell receptor beta chain came from a study of T cells in Graves' hyperthyroidism and ophthalmopathy. Study-level information: Peripheral blood was drawn at first diagnosis, prior to all treatment. Study observations and caveats: Most clonotypes expanded in the thyroid (above 0.001) were also present in blood.

This clonotype was counted ten times or more. Its antigen is still unknown. What was amplified from RNA transcripts were TCR beta CDR3 regions. HTBI primers were used for first-round RT-PCR of the TCR CDR3. A single record per CDR3 protein comes from TCRdb applying MiXCR to the multiplex PCR reads. This sample has 250,000 to 350,000 distinct CDR3 sequences; around 16% occur once, and the top ten carry around 35%. The germline V and J ends were trimmed by 1 base and 10 bases, with 14 bases remaining between them. CDR3 length: 14 amino acids. Germline lookup yields CDR1 SGHTA and CDR2 FQGNSA. Those with hyperthyroidism were 18 to 65 years old, newly diagnosed, and ill for under 2 months. Orbital computed tomography, thyroid ultrasound, serum thyroxine and TRAb, and clinical symptoms together informed the diagnoses.

The sequenced material came from blood. The chain combines TRBV7-2 with TRBJ2-1, with D possibly matching TRBD2 (6 bases). The sequence derives from a young man with Graves' hyperthyroidism. Written as DNA, the CDR3 is TGTGCCAGCAGCTTAGATAGTCGGGCGGGAGAGCAGTTCTTC. As protein: CASSLDSRAGEQFF.